This entry lists 25 T cell receptor beta chains sequenced from one sample in a study of monozygotic twins with inflammatory bowel disease. Reprocessing the 5' RACE reads, TCRdb reports a single entry for every CDR3 protein and omits DNA. The sample has around 220,000 distinct CDR3 sequences. Sequences were obtained from blood. Every receptor here comes from a human donor with ulcerative colitis or Crohn's disease, or a healthy co-twin of an affected twin (not recorded which).

The chain couples TRBV4-2 to TRBJ2-1. The CDR3 has 16 residues. From germline, CDR1 is LGHNA and CDR2 YNFKEQ. CDR3 residues: CASSQDIGILYNEQFF.

V gene TRBV11-2 combines with J gene TRBJ1-1. The CDR3 extends over 14 amino acids. Looked up from germline, CDR1 is SGHAT and CDR2 is FQNNGV. CDR3 sequence reads: CASSFRLLTTEAFF.

The rearrangement joins TRBV11-2 to TRBJ2-3; TCRdb selects TRBD1, and the lack of DNA leaves this call unchecked. Germline V gene lookup returns CDR1 SGHAT and CDR2 FQNNGV. The CDR3 spans 16 residues. The CDR3: CASSLTGQDHTDTQYF.

The rearrangement joins TRBV28 to TRBJ2-1; the TCRdb D gene call, TRBD1, has no DNA to confirm it. The CDR3 loop spans 15 amino acids. Germline V gives CDR1 MDHEN, CDR2 SYDVKM. This CDR3 reads CASSRVRTLYNEQFF. The variable domain in full, completed from reference TRBV28 and TRBJ2-1, reads DVKVTQSSRYLVKRTGEKVFLECVQDMDHENMFWYRQDPGLGLRLIYFSYDVKMKEKGDIPEGYSVSREKKERFSLILESASTNQTSMYLCASSRVRTLYNEQFFGPGTRLTVL.

The V gene is TRBV10-3, the J gene TRBJ2-7; the D gene TCRdb calls, TRBD1, cannot be checked with no DNA. Germline V lookup: CDR1 ENHRY, CDR2 SYGVKD. CDR3 length: 15 amino acids. CDR3 loop: CAITKDREGLYEQYF.

The chain couples TRBV12-3 or TRBV12-4 to TRBJ1-5. The CDR3 spans 16 residues. CDR3 region: CASSLRRGGGDQPQHF.

The V call is TRBV29-1, the J call TRBJ2-5; the D call of TRBD2 rests on TCRdb alone, since no DNA is present to check it. The CDR3 is made up of 15 amino acids. Per the germline V gene, CDR1 is SQVTM and CDR2 is ANQGSEA. CDR3 residues: CSVVPAGGRWETQYF.

This chain joins TRBV7-2 and TRBJ1-2. This CDR3 has 13 residues. From germline, CDR1 is SGHTA and CDR2 FQGNSA. The chain's CDR3 is CASSFGGMCGYTF.

The CDR3 reads CASSPSGQSSNQPQHF. This sequence joins TRBV6-5 and TRBJ1-5; no DNA is available, so the TRBD1 call from TCRdb remains unchecked. The CDR3 sequence is 16 residues long. Germline CDR1 reads MNHEY; CDR2 reads SVGAGI.

The chain carries TRBV6-5 and TRBJ1-2. CDR1 is MNHEY and CDR2 is SVGAGI in the germline V gene. The CDR3 is 13 residues long. Here the CDR3 reads CASSSPLNYGYTF.

The V gene is TRBV15, the J gene TRBJ1-1. The CDR3 consists of 14 residues. CDR1 and CDR2 from the germline V gene are LNHNV and YYDKDF (reference sequence). CDR3 residues: CATSRSPMNTEAFF. Full variable domain (missing parts from reference TRBV15 and TRBJ1-1): DAMVIQNPRYQVTQFGKPVTLSCSQTLNHNVMYWYQQKSSQAPKLLFHYYDKDFNNEADTPDNFQSRRPNTSFCFLDIRSPGLGDTAMYLCATSRSPMNTEAFFGQGTRLTVV.

J is TRBJ2-5 and V is TRBV25-1. From germline, CDR1 is MGHDK and CDR2 SYGVNS. This CDR3 contains 14 residues. The CDR3 region is CASSEFRKQETQYF.

The chain combines TRBV7-9 with TRBJ2-7; TCRdb's D call of TRBD1 is untestable without DNA. From germline, CDR1 is SEHNR and CDR2 FQNEAQ (reference sequence). The length of the CDR3 is 14 residues. CDR3 sequence: CASSLGTGNYEQYF.

The chain is built from TRBV6-1 and TRBJ2-7; TCRdb's D call, TRBD1, is unchecked because there is no DNA. This CDR3 contains 14 residues. Germline CDR1 reads MNHNS; CDR2 reads SASEGT. This chain's CDR3 is CASLQGLSFREQYF.

The V gene is TRBV12-3 or TRBV12-4, the J gene TRBJ1-5. The CDR3 has 16 amino acids. The CDR3 loop is CASSSISFESNQPQHF.

J is TRBJ1-1 and V is TRBV20-1; TCRdb outputs TRBD1, but without DNA this stays unchecked. The CDR3 consists of 11 residues. Germline assignment: CDR1 DFQATT and CDR2 SNEGSKA (reference sequence). The CDR3: CSAPQGAGAFF.

J is TRBJ1-3 and V is TRBV20-1; as DNA is missing, the TRBD1 call by TCRdb cannot be tested. Germline-derived CDR1 and CDR2 are DFQATT and SNEGSKA (reference sequence). This CDR3 has 14 amino acids. The chain's CDR3 is CSASSPNAQNTIYF.

This CDR3 reads CASSDSGNTEAFF. This rearrangement joins TRBV27 to TRBJ1-1; there is no DNA to check the TCRdb D call of TRBD1. The CDR3 is 13 amino acids. The germline V gene has CDR1 MNHEY and CDR2 SMNVEV (reference sequence).

CDR3 sequence: CSAILSGRTNEQYF. This rearrangement joins TRBV20-1 to TRBJ2-7. The V gene's germline CDR1 is DFQATT and CDR2 SNEGSKA (reference sequence). This CDR3 contains 14 residues.

The chain combines TRBV5-1 with TRBJ2-7. The length of the CDR3 is 12 residues. Germline CDR1 and CDR2: SGHRS and YFSETQ. This chain's CDR3 is CASSAVSYEQYF.

This chain connects TRBV7-6 to TRBJ2-5; without DNA, the TCRdb call of TRBD1 cannot be checked. The V gene's germline CDR1 is SGHVS and CDR2 FNYEAQ. The CDR3 extends over 16 amino acids. The CDR3 is CASSSTPEQGRETQYF.

The rearrangement joins TRBV6-5 to TRBJ2-5; TCRdb's D call of TRBD2 is untestable without DNA. This CDR3 is built from 16 residues. Germline lookup yields CDR1 MNHEY and CDR2 SVGAGI. The CDR3: CATSYSLSGRQETQYF.

J is TRBJ2-7 and V is TRBV30. This CDR3 region has 11 residues. CDR1 and CDR2 from the germline V gene are GTSNPN and SVGIG (reference sequence). CDR3 residues: CAWSVHDEQYF. Looking up the rest from reference TRBV30 and TRBJ2-7 gives the full variable domain: SQTIHQWPATLVQPVGSPLSLECTVEGTSNPNLYWYRQAAGRGLQLLFYSVGIGQISSEVPQNLSASRPQDRQFILSSKKLLLSDSGFYLCAWSVHDEQYFGPGTRLTVT.

V is TRBV7-2 and J is TRBJ2-1; as DNA is missing, the TRBD2 call by TCRdb cannot be tested. Germline CDR1 and CDR2: SGHTA and FQGNSA. This CDR3 spans 17 amino acids. CDR3 sequence reads: CASSLAIRAGGYNEQFF.

The chain recombines TRBV10-3 with TRBJ1-5; TCRdb proposes TRBD1, but this gene call is untestable without DNA. The CDR3 covers 17 residues. Looked up from germline, CDR1 is ENHRY and CDR2 is SYGVKD. CDR3 in amino acids: CAISESDGQFYNQPQHF.